This passage covers 30 T cell receptor beta chains from one sample sequenced in a study of shared clonotypes between healthy human individuals. TCRdb keeps only in-frame clones here, not all; method: immunoSEQ multiplex PCR. This sample yields some 100,000 clones, of which around 65% are seen a single time; roughly 23% belongs to the top ten. Sequenced sample: memory CD8+ T cells sorted from blood. Subset: CD45RO+ cells pooled with CCR7-negative TemRA cells. The receptors come from a woman under 40 in good health.

This CDR3 reads CASSLPSGIVNEQFF. In DNA form, the CDR3 reads TGTGCCAGCAGTTTACCTAGCGGGATTGTCAATGAGCAGTTCTTC. The rearrangement joins TRBV28 to TRBJ2-1; 9 nucleotides align to TRBD2. Germline V gene lookup returns CDR1 MDHEN and CDR2 SYDVKM. The trim removed 2 bases at V and 6 bases at J, leaving 5 bases unmatched. The CDR3 extends over 15 amino acids.

The rearrangement links TRBV7-8 to TRBJ1-6; no clear D gene. CDR1 is SGHVS, CDR2 FQNEAQ, per germline. The CDR3 length is 19 residues. The V gene lost 7 bases and the J gene lost 0 bases, with 22 bases spanning the gap. The CDR3 region has the DNA TGTGCCAGCAAGCCCGGCGAGTGGCGGCTTAGCTCCTATAATTCACCCCTCCACTTT. It yields the protein CASKPGEWRLSSYNSPLHF.

This sequence joins TRBV7-9 and TRBJ2-1, with TRBD2 as a possible D gene (5 bases). This CDR3 is built from 14 residues. Germline V CDR1 and CDR2: SEHNR, FQNEAQ (reference sequence). V gave up 5 bases and J gave up 3 bases, with 11 bases separating them. CDR3 region: CASSLMDFYNEQFF. Written as DNA, the CDR3 is TGTGCCAGCAGCCTAATGGACTTCTACAATGAGCAGTTCTTC.

The chain employs TRBV2 and TRBJ2-1; D not certain. Germline loops: CDR1 SNHLY, CDR2 FYNNEI. Trimming removed 6 bases at V and 9 bases at J, with 12 bases between. This CDR3 has 12 amino acids. The CDR3 nucleotides read TGTGCCAGCAGAAGCAGTAGCACTGAGCAGTTCTTC. It codes for CASRSSSTEQFF.

This chain joins TRBV19 and TRBJ1-5; D is ambiguous. V was cut by 5 bases and J by 5 bases, with 10 bases left in between. The CDR3 is 13 residues long. From germline, CDR1 is LNHDA and CDR2 SQIVND (reference sequence). CDR3 DNA sequence: TGTGCCAGTAGTTCCGGGAGGGATCAGCCCCAGCATTTT. Translation gives CASSSGRDQPQHF.

V gene TRBV6-5 combines with J gene TRBJ2-2; TRBD2 might be the D (6 bases). Germline V lookup: CDR1 MNHEY, CDR2 SVGAGI. The length of the CDR3 is 15 residues. V was pared by 6 bases and J by 3 bases, with 14 bases between. CDR3 bases: TGTGCCAGCAGGGAGGGGACGTTGGACACCGGGGAGCTGTTTTTT. As protein: CASREGTLDTGELFF.

The chain is built from TRBV6-1 and TRBJ1-5, with D perhaps matching TRBD1 (6 bases). Trimming shortened V by 1 base and J by 0 bases, and 10 bases separated the two germline ends. The CDR3 spans 16 residues. CDR1 is MNHNS and CDR2 is SASEGT in the germline V gene. The CDR3 DNA reads TGTGCCAGCAGTGAAGACCCAGGGGATAGCAATCAGCCCCAGCATTTT. Its translation is CASSEDPGDSNQPQHF.

This chain uses TRBV15 with TRBJ2-7; D gene unclear. Trimming shortened V by 6 bases and J by 0 bases, and 3 bases separated the two germline ends. Looked up from germline, CDR1 is LNHNV and CDR2 is YYDKDF (reference sequence). CDR3 length: 11 amino acids. Here the CDR3 DNA reads TGTGCCACCAGTCACTCCTACGAGCAGTACTTC. This codes for CATSHSYEQYF.

In this sample, this clone turned up many times. The chain employs TRBV6-6 and TRBJ2-1; D unresolved. From germline, CDR1 is MNHNY and CDR2 SVGAGI (reference sequence). This CDR3 has 12 amino acids. Trimming cost V 8 bases and J 3 bases, with 8 bases left between them. CDR3 sequence: CASGPFYNEQFF. The CDR3 bases are TGTGCCAGCGGTCCGTTCTACAATGAGCAGTTCTTC.

The chain uses TRBV28 and TRBJ1-1; 9 bases fit TRBD1. J was trimmed by 4 bases and V by 3 bases; bases with no gene match: 6. Germline CDR1 MDHEN, CDR2 SYDVKM. The CDR3 is 15 amino acids. CDR3 coding DNA: TGTGCCAGCAGTTTCGGACAGGGGTACGGCACTGAAGCTTTCTTT. It yields the protein CASSFGQGYGTEAFF.

The J gene is TRBJ1-1, the V gene TRBV6-1; tentatively, D is TRBD1 (6 bases). CDR1 MNHNS and CDR2 SASEGT come from the germline V gene. V dropped 3 bases and J dropped 9 bases, with 17 bases sitting between them. The CDR3 is made up of 14 amino acids. The CDR3 DNA is TGTGCCAGCAGTGACAGGAGGGGACAACCAAAAGCTTTCTTT. As protein: CASSDRRGQPKAFF.

The chain uses TRBV30 and TRBJ1-2, with D possibly TRBD1 on 6 matching bases. This CDR3 has 12 amino acids. Germline V CDR1 and CDR2: GTSNPN, SVGIG (reference sequence). V shed 3 bases and J shed 7 bases, with 12 bases lying between them. The CDR3 protein is CAWSPGDTGYTF. The CDR3 DNA sequence: TGTGCCTGGAGCCCAGGGGATACTGGCTACACCTTC.

This clone was counted at least ten times. The chain couples TRBV25-1 to TRBJ2-7; D ambiguous. Germline CDR1 MGHDK, CDR2 SYGVNS. The ends were cut back, 3 bases at V and 1 base at J, with 4 bases in the middle. This CDR3 has 12 residues. Here the CDR3 DNA reads TGTGCCAGCAGTGACGGTTCCTACGAGCAGTACTTC. Its translation: CASSDGSYEQYF.

In regard to this clone: A much more abundant neighbour one base away suggests this may be a read error. The V gene is TRBV11-3, the J gene TRBJ2-7, with TRBD2 as a possible D gene (6 bases). V gave up 3 bases and J gave up 3 bases, with 6 bases separating them. CDR1 is SGHNT and CDR2 is YENEEA in the germline V gene. The CDR3 is made up of 12 amino acids. In DNA form, the CDR3 reads TGTGCCAGCAGCTTCGGGGGCTACGAGCAGTACTTC. Translating gives CASSFGGYEQYF.

This clone was found a few times. The chain couples TRBV6-1 to TRBJ1-2; no clear D. Germline lookup yields CDR1 MNHNS and CDR2 SASEGT. The CDR3 extends over 12 amino acids. Trimming took off 5 bases at V and 7 bases at J, with 11 bases between the two ends. The DNA for the CDR3 is TGTGCCAGCAGTTTCGGGGAGGGTGGCTACACCTTC. Its protein is CASSFGEGGYTF.

The genes are TRBV25-1 and TRBJ1-5, with no clear D. The CDR3 runs to 14 residues. The V end was cut by 3 bases, the J end by 3 bases, with 9 bases between. Germline V gene data show CDR1 as MGHDK and CDR2 as SYGVNS. DNA of the CDR3: TGTGCCAGCAGTGACCGGGAACCCAATCAGCCCCAGCATTTT. It is translated as CASSDREPNQPQHF.

The table lists this clone with many counts. Other DNA variants within this sample encode the same CDR3. The chain recombines TRBV7-9 with TRBJ1-5; unclear D gene. From germline, CDR1 is SEHNR and CDR2 FQNEAQ (reference sequence). The V end was cut by 5 bases, the J end by 3 bases, with 11 bases between. The CDR3 length is 14 residues. This CDR3 is CASSRDGFNQPQHF. CDR3 coding DNA: TGTGCCAGCAGCCGAGACGGCTTCAATCAGCCCCAGCATTTT.

V and J are TRBV2 and TRBJ2-1; 9 positions match TRBD2. This CDR3 is built from 15 residues. Trimming at V came to 8 bases and at J to 7 bases, leaving 12 bases not matched to a gene. In germline, CDR1 is SNHLY, CDR2 FYNNEI. In nucleotides, the CDR3 is TGTGCCAGCGCCAAGCGGGAGGACCTAGGGAATGAGCAGTTCTTC. Its translation is CASAKREDLGNEQFF.

The chain is built from TRBV30 and TRBJ2-1; 9 nucleotides align to TRBD2. V trimming: 4 bases; J trimming: 8 bases; junction bases outside the gene matches: 3. In germline, CDR1 is GTSNPN, CDR2 SVGIG (reference sequence). The CDR3 extends over 12 amino acids. The CDR3 sequence: CAWKGLADEQFF. CDR3 nucleotides: TGTGCCTGGAAGGGACTAGCAGATGAGCAGTTCTTC.

This clone was seen a handful of times. The genes are TRBV6-6 and TRBJ1-5; D is ambiguous. CDR1 and CDR2 (germline): MNHNY, SVGAGI (reference sequence). Between the trimmed V and J ends, which lost 0 bases and 3 bases, there was a span of 9 bases. The CDR3 is made up of 15 amino acids. DNA for the CDR3: TGTGCCAGCAGTTACTCGGCAGGATTCAATCAGCCCCAGCATTTT. Its translation: CASSYSAGFNQPQHF.

The rearrangement uses TRBV28 and TRBJ2-7, with 13 bases that match TRBD2. Germline V gene data show CDR1 as MDHEN and CDR2 as SYDVKM. This CDR3 contains 17 residues. Trimming at V came to 4 bases and at J to 0 bases, leaving 6 bases not matched to a gene. The DNA of the CDR3 is TGTGCCAGCAGTTCGCCGGGACTAGCGGGAAACTCCTACGAGCAGTACTTC. Its protein is CASSSPGLAGNSYEQYF. The full variable domain, in which reference TRBV28 and TRBJ2-7 provide the parts outside the CDR3, is DVKVTQSSRYLVKRTGEKVFLECVQDMDHENMFWYRQDPGLGLRLIYFSYDVKMKEKGDIPEGYSVSREKKERFSLILESASTNQTSMYLCASSSPGLAGNSYEQYFGPGTRLTVT.

In its sample, this clone was seen many times. CDR3 nucleotides: TGTGCCAGCAGCCAGCGGGAGACAGATACGCAGTATTTT. This codes for CASSQRETDTQYF. This chain connects TRBV28 to TRBJ2-3; 8 bases map to TRBD2. The CDR3 runs to 13 residues. Germline loops: CDR1 MDHEN, CDR2 SYDVKM. With V trimmed by 6 bases and J by 3 bases, 2 bases remained unmatched.

The sample holds a few counts of this clone. The rearrangement uses TRBV25-1 and TRBJ2-5; D not certain. Germline CDR1 and CDR2: MGHDK and SYGVNS. The germline V and J ends were trimmed by 4 bases and 1 base, with 16 bases remaining between them. This CDR3 spans 16 amino acids. The CDR3 bases are TGTGCCAGCAGTGGATTGGATTTGGGTGGCCAAGAGACCCAGTACTTC. As protein: CASSGLDLGGQETQYF.

The CDR3 DNA reads TGTGCCAGCAGCCGCGGACAGGGGGTTGATGAGACCCAGTACTTC. It specifies CASSRGQGVDETQYF. The chain uses TRBV7-9 and TRBJ2-5; 10 bases line up with TRBD1. CDR3 length: 15 amino acids. Germline CDR1 SEHNR, CDR2 FQNEAQ (reference sequence). The ends lost 5 bases at V and 5 bases at J; junction bases unmatched: 8.

This chain joins TRBV27 and TRBJ2-2, with D uncertain. This CDR3 region has 14 residues. The V gene lost 6 bases and the J gene lost 4 bases, with 12 bases spanning the gap. Germline V gene sequence: CDR1 MNHEY, CDR2 SMNVEV (reference sequence). CDR3 residues: CASSGAGFTGELFF. As DNA, the CDR3 is TGTGCCAGCAGCGGTGCAGGTTTCACCGGGGAGCTGTTTTTT.

In this sample, this clone turned up many times. The chain joins TRBV10-2 to TRBJ2-6; D is uncertain. The CDR3 is made up of 14 amino acids. Trimming pared 4 bases from V and 4 bases from J, leaving 8 bases between. CDR1 is WSHSY and CDR2 is SAAADI in the germline V gene. DNA of the CDR3: TGCGCCAGCAGTGTCCAGTACGGGGCCAACGTCCTGACTTTC. Translation: CASSVQYGANVLTF.

In nucleotides, the CDR3 is TGTGCCAGCACCTCGAGCCACAGCCGATTCTACGAGCAGTACTTC. Its translation is CASTSSHSRFYEQYF. J is TRBJ2-7 and V is TRBV28, with unresolved D. This CDR3 region has 15 residues. The V gene's germline CDR1 is MDHEN and CDR2 SYDVKM. Trimming removed 7 bases from V and 3 bases from J, with 19 bases in between. Full variable domain (remainder filled in from reference TRBV28 and TRBJ2-7): DVKVTQSSRYLVKRTGEKVFLECVQDMDHENMFWYRQDPGLGLRLIYFSYDVKMKEKGDIPEGYSVSREKKERFSLILESASTNQTSMYLCASTSSHSRFYEQYFGPGTRLTVT.

The chain joins TRBV4-2 to TRBJ2-1; D unresolved. This CDR3 is 14 amino acids long. Germline V lookup: CDR1 LGHNA, CDR2 YNFKEQ. The V end was cut by 2 bases, the J end by 4 bases, with 9 bases between. The CDR3 sequence is CASSQRPEYNEQFF. CDR3 coding DNA: TGTGCCAGCAGCCAAAGGCCAGAGTACAATGAGCAGTTCTTC.

This chain uses TRBV6-5 with TRBJ1-2, with D unresolved. Germline values: CDR1 MNHEY, CDR2 SVGAGI. The CDR3 has 13 amino acids. V lost 2 bases and J 0 bases, leaving 4 bases between the germline ends. Written as DNA, the CDR3 is TGTGCCAGCAGTTACGGTACTAACTATGGCTACACCTTC. Translation: CASSYGTNYGYTF.

The CDR3 loop is CSVEENTDTQYF. The CDR3 coding sequence is TGCAGCGTTGAAGAGAACACAGATACGCAGTATTTT. J is TRBJ2-3 and V is TRBV29-1; unclear D gene. This CDR3 comprises 12 residues. V was clipped by 0 bases and J by 2 bases, with 3 bases between them. Germline-derived CDR1 and CDR2 are SQVTM and ANQGSEA.